Listed here are 5 T cell receptor beta chains from one sample, sequenced in a study of blood T cell repertoires in COVID-19. This table comes from immunoSEQ multiplex PCR, and its TCRdb copy is limited to in-frame clones, with some not included. The sample gives around 180,000 clones, under 90% of which show up once; about 6.4% is in the top ten. The material sequenced was peripheral blood. These receptors all stem from a human donor in a cohort sampled during active COVID-19.

V usage is TRBV10-1 and J usage is TRBJ2-5; a weak D match, TRBD1 (6 bases). The CDR3 is 12 amino acids. V was trimmed by 4 bases and J by 4 bases, leaving 7 bases between them. Germline CDR1 and CDR2: WNHNN and SYGVQD (reference sequence). The CDR3 nucleotides read TGCGCCAGCAGTGGGGGGCGAGAGACCCAGTACTTC. Translated, it gives CASSGGRETQYF.

V usage is TRBV19 and J usage is TRBJ2-5; D remains unclear. Germline V lookup: CDR1 LNHDA, CDR2 SQIVND (reference sequence). This CDR3 spans 12 amino acids. V shed 5 bases and J shed 9 bases, with 13 bases lying between them. The CDR3 sequence is CASSANEVAQYF. CDR3 DNA: TGTGCCAGTAGTGCCAACGAGGTGGCCCAGTACTTC. The variable domain in full, with the rest retrieved from reference TRBV19 and TRBJ2-5, is DGGITQSPKYLFRKEGQNVTLSCEQNLNHDAMYWYRQDPGQGLRLIYYSQIVNDFQKGDIAEGYSVSREKKESFPLTVTSAQKNPTAFYLCASSANEVAQYFGPGTRLLVL.

J is TRBJ1-1 and V is TRBV28, with 8 bases fitting TRBD1. Germline V gene lookup returns CDR1 MDHEN and CDR2 SYDVKM. The CDR3 is 15 amino acids. Trimming removed 4 bases from V and 1 base from J; junction bases left unmatched: 5. As DNA, the CDR3 is TGTGCCAGCAGTTATAGGACAGGGCGGAACACTGAAGCTTTCTTT. Protein: CASSYRTGRNTEAFF.

The CDR3 DNA reads as TGTGCCAGCAGTTACTCGACTTTAACAGGGGGCTACAATGAGCAGTTCTTC. Protein: CASSYSTLTGGYNEQFF. J is TRBJ2-1 and V is TRBV6-2 or TRBV6-3, with 8 bases matching TRBD1. Germline CDR1 is MNHEY and CDR2 is SVGEGT. The CDR3 spans 17 residues. The V segment lost 0 bases and the J segment 3 bases; nucleotides outside the gene matches: 7.

The chain is built from TRBV7-9 and TRBJ1-5; D gene ambiguous. CDR1 and CDR2 from the germline V gene are SEHNR and FQNEAQ (reference sequence). Trimming cost V 4 bases and J 4 bases, with 5 bases left between them. This CDR3 region has 12 residues. The CDR3 is CASSSQNQPQHF. Here the CDR3 DNA reads TGTGCCAGCAGCTCCCAAAATCAGCCCCAGCATTTT.